Following are 26 T cell receptor beta chains from one sample sequenced in a study of blood T cell repertoires in COVID-19. Generated by immunoSEQ multiplex PCR, the TCRdb table keeps only in-frame clones and is missing some. The sample comprises some 210,000 clones, 80% to 85% of which are singletons, and about a fifth rests with the top ten. Sequencing used peripheral blood. Receptor source: a human donor in a cohort sampled during active COVID-19.

The V call is TRBV15, the J call TRBJ1-1, with D tentatively TRBD1 (6 bases). CDR3 length: 12 amino acids. V was clipped by 4 bases and J by 8 bases, with 11 bases between them. CDR1 and CDR2 from the germline V gene are LNHNV and YYDKDF (reference sequence). CDR3 region: CATSIFRGEAFF. The DNA of the CDR3 is TGTGCCACCAGCATATTCAGGGGCGAAGCTTTCTTT.

Of note for this clone: Other nucleotide sequences in the sample specify the same CDR3. The V call is TRBV19, the J call TRBJ1-5; 8 nucleotides align to TRBD1. The germline CDR1 and CDR2 sequences are LNHDA and SQIVND (reference sequence). The CDR3 runs to 14 residues. The ends lost 5 bases at V and 4 bases at J; junction bases unmatched: 4. The CDR3 DNA reads TGTGCCAGTAGTGGCAGGACAGGGAATCAGCCCCAGCATTTT. Translation gives CASSGRTGNQPQHF.

The chain carries TRBV5-5 and TRBJ1-2; no clear D. The germline V and J ends were trimmed by 9 bases and 2 bases, with 20 bases remaining between them. In germline, CDR1 is SGHKS, CDR2 YYEKEE (reference sequence). The CDR3 sequence is 15 residues long. CDR3 sequence: CAIQLYRSGNYGYTF. CDR3 DNA: TGTGCCATCCAGCTTTATAGATCGGGGAACTATGGCTACACCTTC.

V is TRBV10-3 and J is TRBJ2-1; 7 bases map to TRBD1. This CDR3 contains 14 residues. Germline-derived CDR1 and CDR2 are ENHRY and SYGVKD. Trimming removed 2 bases from V and 7 bases from J; junction bases left unmatched: 5. Written as DNA, the CDR3 is TGTGCCATCAGTGAGAGGAAGGGACAGAATGAGCAGTTCTTC. Its protein is CAISERKGQNEQFF.

The rearrangement joins TRBV19 to TRBJ2-5; the match to TRBD1 covers 12 bases. Germline CDR1 LNHDA, CDR2 SQIVND (reference sequence). With V trimmed by 4 bases and J by 6 bases, 3 bases remained unmatched. CDR3 size: 14 residues. The CDR3 DNA sequence: TGTGCCAGTAGTACCGGGACAGGGGGCAAGACCCAGTACTTC. Translating it yields CASSTGTGGKTQYF.

A single count supports this clone. The chain joins TRBV3-1 (or the pseudogene TRBV3-2) to TRBJ2-3; no clear D gene. Germline lookup yields CDR1 LGHDT and CDR2 YNNKEL (reference sequence). Trimming pared 5 bases from V and 1 base from J, leaving 13 bases between. This CDR3 is built from 15 residues. CDR3 sequence: CASSGGYYGTDTQYF. The DNA for the CDR3 is TGTGCCAGCAGCGGTGGGTACTATGGCACAGATACGCAGTATTTT.

This chain joins TRBV27 and TRBJ2-7; D call uncertain. Trimming cost V 5 bases and J 7 bases, with 18 bases left between them. This CDR3 comprises 14 residues. Germline assignment: CDR1 MNHEY and CDR2 SMNVEV (reference sequence). The CDR3 DNA sequence: TGTGCCAGCAGTCCATCGGGTGCCCCGTGGGAGCAGTACTTC. Its translation is CASSPSGAPWEQYF.

V is TRBV27 and J is TRBJ2-6; 7 bases fit TRBD1. Germline V gene data show CDR1 as MNHEY and CDR2 as SMNVEV (reference sequence). The CDR3 has 18 residues. After removal of 0 bases from V and 3 bases from J, the junction contained 8 bases not matched to a gene. This chain's CDR3 is CASSLSNRGYFGANVLTF. The DNA of the CDR3 is TGTGCCAGCAGTTTATCGAACAGGGGTTACTTTGGGGCCAACGTCCTGACTTTC.

This clone has only a few counts. V and J are TRBV4-1 and TRBJ1-5, with D maybe TRBD1 (6 bases). The CDR3 loop spans 14 amino acids. CDR1 is MGHRA, CDR2 YSYEKL, per germline. V gave up 3 bases and J gave up 5 bases, with 11 bases separating them. CDR3 amino acids: CASSQTGPYQPQHF. CDR3 bases: TGCGCCAGCAGCCAGACAGGACCCTATCAGCCCCAGCATTTT.

A single count supports this clone. The CDR3 sequence: CASSVGTGGLFSYEQYF. For the CDR3, the DNA is TGTGCCAGCAGCGTTGGGACTGGCGGGCTGTTCTCCTACGAGCAGTACTTC. The chain combines TRBV7-9 with TRBJ2-7, with D possibly TRBD2 on 6 matching bases. Germline V gene lookup returns CDR1 SEHNR and CDR2 FQNEAQ (reference sequence). There are 17 residues in the CDR3. V dropped 5 bases and J dropped 0 bases, with 20 bases sitting between them.

This rearrangement joins TRBV30 to TRBJ2-2, with D possibly matching TRBD1 (5 bases). This CDR3 region has 16 residues. Germline assignment: CDR1 GTSNPN and CDR2 SVGIG (reference sequence). The germline V and J ends were trimmed by 5 bases and 1 base, with 17 bases remaining between them. The CDR3 is CAWQGRQTMNTGELFF. CDR3 coding DNA: TGTGCCTGGCAGGGTCGACAGACGATGAACACCGGGGAGCTGTTTTTT.

V is TRBV10-3 and J is TRBJ1-1; maybe TRBD1 (5 bases). V lost 6 bases, J lost 7 bases, and 9 bases lay in between. From germline, CDR1 is ENHRY and CDR2 SYGVKD. The CDR3 is 11 amino acids. The CDR3 spells CAISPGIEAFF. The CDR3, as DNA: TGTGCCATCAGCCCAGGGATTGAAGCTTTCTTT.

The chain couples TRBV6-4 to TRBJ2-3, with a possible D match to TRBD2 (6 bases). This CDR3 is built from 14 residues. CDR1 is MRHNA, CDR2 SNTAGT, per germline. The V end was cut by 2 bases, the J end by 6 bases, with 12 bases between. CDR3 coding DNA: TGTGCCAGCAGTGACGGACTATCGGCTGATACGCAGTATTTT. Residues: CASSDGLSADTQYF.

The count of this clone is one. The J gene is TRBJ1-1, the V gene TRBV7-2; D uncertain. This CDR3 is built from 13 residues. V dropped 5 bases and J dropped 3 bases, with 10 bases sitting between them. The germline V gene encodes CDR1 SGHTA and CDR2 FQGNSA. CDR3 sequence reads: CASSPNTYTEAFF. CDR3 sequence (DNA): TGTGCCAGCAGCCCAAACACGTACACTGAAGCTTTCTTT.

The chain joins TRBV5-1 to TRBJ2-7; 8 bases are a match to TRBD2. J was trimmed by 2 bases and V by 2 bases; bases with no gene match: 3. Germline CDR1 is SGHRS and CDR2 is YFSETQ. This CDR3 has 14 amino acids. The CDR3 protein is CASSLDSGAYEQYV. The CDR3 DNA follows: TGCGCCAGCAGCTTAGATAGCGGGGCCTACGAGCAGTACGTC.

The genes are TRBV3-1 (or the pseudogene TRBV3-2) and TRBJ2-1; D may be TRBD2 (5 bases). CDR1 is LGHDT and CDR2 is YNNKEL in the germline V gene (reference sequence). V lost 0 bases to trimming and J lost 4 bases, with 7 bases between them. This CDR3 contains 14 residues. CDR3 coding DNA: TGTGCCAGCAGCCAAGAAGGACTTTACAATGAGCAGTTCTTC. Amino acid sequence: CASSQEGLYNEQFF.

The V call is TRBV5-8, the J call TRBJ1-1, with 8 bases identical to TRBD1. V dropped 9 bases and J dropped 0; count of bases not matched to a gene: 4. In germline, CDR1 is SGHTS, CDR2 YDEGEE. CDR3 size: 13 residues. In nucleotides, the CDR3 is TGTGCCACAGGACAGGGCCTGAACACTGAAGCTTTCTTT. It specifies CATGQGLNTEAFF. Using reference TRBV5-8 and TRBJ1-1 for the parts outside the CDR3, the full variable domain is EAGVTQSPTHLIKTRGQQATLRCSPISGHTSVYWYQQALGLGLQFLLWYDEGEERNRGNFPPRFSGRQFPNYSSELNVNALELEDSALYLCATGQGLNTEAFFGQGTRLTVV.

The sample holds one count of this clone. The CDR3 DNA follows: TGTGCCAGCAGCTTAGCGGGAGGGTTAGATGAGCAGTTCTTC. It encodes CASSLAGGLDEQFF. V gene TRBV7-2 combines with J gene TRBJ2-1; 7 bases agree with TRBD2. This CDR3 has 14 residues. V shed 0 bases and J 8 bases; nucleotides not matched to a gene: 4. The germline CDR1 and CDR2 sequences are SGHTA and FQGNSA.

The rearrangement joins TRBV7-6 to TRBJ2-3, with D tentatively TRBD1 (5 bases). The CDR3 totals 19 residues. Trimming took 1 base from V and 2 from J, leaving 22 bases between them. CDR1 and CDR2 (germline): SGHVS, FNYEAQ. This CDR3 is CASSLGGRSGGSFTDTQYF. CDR3 DNA sequence: TGTGCCAGCAGCTTAGGGGGCAGATCAGGCGGTTCTTTCACAGATACGCAGTATTTT.

This chain links TRBV28 with TRBJ1-6; no definite D call. CDR1 is MDHEN and CDR2 is SYDVKM in the germline V gene. This CDR3 is built from 12 residues. V was shortened by 1 base and J by 10 bases, with 5 bases between the two germline ends. CDR3 region: CASSLSPSPLHF. CDR3 sequence (DNA): TGTGCCAGCAGTTTATCCCCATCACCCCTCCACTTT.

This clone has a single count. J is TRBJ2-1 and V is TRBV27; the match to TRBD1 covers 9 bases. Unmatched junction bases numbered 11, after V lost 8 bases and J lost 6 bases. From germline, CDR1 is MNHEY and CDR2 SMNVEV (reference sequence). The CDR3 length is 15 residues. CDR3 amino acids: CASLQGTGFGNEQFF. The CDR3 region has the DNA TGTGCCAGCCTCCAGGGGACAGGGTTTGGCAATGAGCAGTTCTTC.

This sequence joins TRBV7-3 and TRBJ2-1; weak D call: TRBD2 (5 bases). The CDR3 runs 13 residues. V lost 5 bases and J lost 5, with 10 bases in between. Germline CDR1 and CDR2: SGHTA and FQGTGA. Here the CDR3 DNA reads TGTGCCAGCAGCCCGGACTTAGACAATGAGCAGTTCTTC. This encodes CASSPDLDNEQFF.

CDR3 sequence (DNA): TGTGCCAGCAGTTACTCAGTAAGACAGCCCATCCGGGGCTACACCTTC. It is translated as CASSYSVRQPIRGYTF. This chain joins TRBV6-2 or TRBV6-3 and TRBJ1-2, with D possibly TRBD1 on 5 matching bases. Trimming stripped 0 bases from V and 8 bases from J, with 19 bases between. CDR1 is MNHEY, CDR2 SVGEGT, per germline. CDR3 length: 16 residues.

The chain recombines TRBV5-1 with TRBJ2-3, with 8 bases matching TRBD2. The length of the CDR3 is 16 residues. Germline values: CDR1 SGHRS, CDR2 YFSETQ. J lost 5 bases, V lost 0 bases, and 8 bases had no gene match. The CDR3 sequence: CASSLAVGRAGDTQYF. The CDR3 DNA is TGCGCCAGCAGCTTGGCGGTCGGGAGGGCGGGAGATACGCAGTATTTT. Looking up the rest from reference TRBV5-1 and TRBJ2-3 gives the full variable domain: KAGVTQTPRYLIKTRGQQVTLSCSPISGHRSVSWYQQTPGQGLQFLFEYFSETQRNKGNFPGRFSGRQFSNSRSEMNVSTLELGDSALYLCASSLAVGRAGDTQYFGPGTRLTVL.

The chain combines TRBV19 with TRBJ1-2, with D uncertain. The germline gives CDR1 LNHDA, CDR2 SQIVND (reference sequence). The CDR3 covers 14 residues. V was pared by 3 bases and J by 3 bases, with 11 bases between. The CDR3, as DNA: TGTGCCAGTAGTATTCCCCCTAGAGACTATGGCTACACCTTC. Its protein product is CASSIPPRDYGYTF. Variable domain in full (rest from reference TRBV19 and TRBJ1-2): DGGITQSPKYLFRKEGQNVTLSCEQNLNHDAMYWYRQDPGQGLRLIYYSQIVNDFQKGDIAEGYSVSREKKESFPLTVTSAQKNPTAFYLCASSIPPRDYGYTFGSGTRLTVV.

The chain joins TRBV3-1 (or the pseudogene TRBV3-2) to TRBJ1-1; D remains ambiguous. The CDR3 runs 13 residues. Germline values: CDR1 LGHDT, CDR2 YNNKEL (reference sequence). Trimming shortened V by 5 bases and J by 10 bases, and 17 bases separated the two germline ends. CDR3 coding DNA: TGTGCCAGCAGCGGTGTGTCTCTTAGCGGAGCTTTCTTT. Encoded protein: CASSGVSLSGAFF.